This TCR beta chain comes out of a study of shared clonotypes between healthy human individuals. J gave up 5 bases and V 0 bases, and 8 bases lay outside the gene matches. The CDR3 loop spans 17 amino acids. CDR1 and CDR2 (germline): LGHNA, YSLEER. Positive CCR7 selection of CD45RO-negative cells yielded the naive CD8 cells, and terminally differentiated effector memory CD45RA+ cells were excluded. Each sample came from a Caucasian adult donor living in Nashville, Tennessee. The protocol was immunoSEQ multiplex PCR, while the TCRdb copy is restricted to in-frame clones and leaves out a portion. This sample has about 2.1 million clones, with about 92% found just once.

The chain links TRBV4-3 to TRBJ2-3; 10 nucleotides line up with TRBD2. The clonotype was recovered from a man between 18 and 29 years old in good health. Some clones in this sample may be carry-over from other donors' samples. The sample taken for sequencing was naive CD8+ T cells from PBMCs. CDR3 sequence: CASSQDLSGRERDTQYF. The CDR3 bases are TGCGCCAGCAGCCAAGATTTAAGCGGGAGGGAACGAGATACGCAGTATTTT.